Detailed here is one T cell receptor (beta chain). The antigen it recognizes is unknown. No clone much larger than this one lies a single base away; base qualities are absent. Lesional scalp punch biopsies and peripheral blood were obtained from alopecia areata patients. PBMCs were separated by density centrifugation and stained for CD3, CD4 and CD8, after which CD4+ and CD8+ T cells were sorted on a FACSAria. Alopecia areata patients who were not treated were recruited through a multicenter biomarker study. In 4 to 6 patients from the biomarker study, blood CD8+ T cells were sorted further into NKG2D-low and NKG2D-high fractions. This sample was taken from a study of CD8+ T cells in alopecia areata (dated by TCRdb to the late 2010s). Regarding the complete study: In both human patients and the C3H/HeJ mouse model, the study applied high-throughput TCRbeta sequencing to look at T cell clonal expansion in alopecia areata. RNA came from the PAXgene miRNA kit for fixed scalp, the miRNeasy kit for PBMCs, and the RNeasy kit for mouse skin. In humans, TCRbeta sequencing was performed on scalp tissue and on sorted CD4+ and CD8+ peripheral blood T cells from healthy controls and from patients with patchy or totalis/universalis alopecia areata. TCRbeta CDR3 regions were amplified by immunoSEQ multiplex PCR with 35 Vbeta forward and 13 Jbeta reverse primers. Clonality in the scalp was compared among normal scalp (n=4), patchy alopecia areata scalp (n=8), and alopecia totalis/universalis scalp (n=8).

To prepare the library, the immunoSEQ multiplex PCR assay was applied. To provide template for TCR sequencing, every sample had RNA extracted and reverse transcribed into cDNA. SuperScript III was used for first-strand cDNA synthesis, primed with a 2:1 mix of oligo-dT and random hexamers. A synthetic immune receptor repertoire was used to assess amplification bias, and residual bias was removed computationally. As for how the authors treated the data: Raw reads were preprocessed to remove errors, and CDR3 was defined by IMGT conventions from the conserved cysteine to phenylalanine. To get clonality, Shannon entropy was normalized by log2 of the number of productive unique TCRs and the result was subtracted from 1. CD4 or CD8 identity of scalp clones was inferred by cross-referencing scalp TCRbeta sequences with sorted blood CD4 and CD8 repertoires. Imported from immuneACCESS, the table was reduced by TCRdb to in-frame sequences with V and J called. These copies leave out some clones; in studies compared against another copy, an unresolved V gene accounts for under half, and the cause of the remainder is not known. That table supplies the V and J calls and clone size; D and trimming were determined from the DNA. This sample gives approximately 34,000 clones in total; about 60% of them show up just once. The biggest ten clones account for around 38% of the sample.

The germline V gene yields MDHEN for CDR1 and SYDVKM for CDR2. The CDR3 spans 15 residues, from the cysteine through the phenylalanine. Only CDR3 DNA remains: 45 bases, in frame from the first base. Relative to germline, V is missing 5 bases and J is missing 6 bases, with 4 bases of the junction outside any gene match. The full study reports these points: TCR sequences shared between patients were less clear than in mice, possibly partly because of HLA diversity in the patient population. Scalp TCR repertoire analysis is complicated because resident alphabeta T cells in normal human skin are also sequenced, whereas mouse skin is dominated by gammadelta T cells. Higher clonality and more expanded CD8+ clones were observed in lesional scalp than in normal scalp, particularly in alopecia totalis/universalis, a finding suggestive of antigenic drive.

Rearrangement joined TRBV28 to TRBJ2-2, with TRBD2 identical over 12 junction bases. The sequenced sample was NKG2D-high CD8+ T cells sorted from blood. The sample's cell subset or site label, in plain terms: sorted CD8+ NKG2D-high blood T cells. The sequence derives from a human donor with alopecia areata. The DNA reads TGTGCCAGCAGTCCACGACTAGCGGGAGCCGGGGAGCTGTTTTTT. Protein translation: CASSPRLAGAGELFF. The full variable domain, completed from the reference TRBV28 and TRBJ2-2 proteins outside the CDR3, reads DVKVTQSSRYLVKRTGEKVFLECVQDMDHENMFWYRQDPGLGLRLIYFSYDVKMKEKGDIPEGYSVSREKKERFSLILESASTNQTSMYLCASSPRLAGAGELFFGEGSRLTVL.